The clone carrying this T cell receptor beta chain was recorded at least ten times. Its antigen is unknown. CDR1 and CDR2 from the germline V gene are SGHNT and YENEEA. Unmatched junction bases numbered 8, after V lost 3 bases and J lost 5 bases. The CDR3 spans 16 residues. The data derive from a study of T cell repertoires in cytomegalovirus infection. Across the study: A matching HLA type, together with CMV infection, was signaled by public TCR beta signatures. Study-wide results and limits: People with CMV and the relevant HLA were identified by cumulative public TCR beta family frequency. Clonotype analysis showed dominance of the ex vivo response by HLA-C-restricted CMV-specific TCR beta clonotypes.

TCRdb re-called the reads through MiXCR, storing one row per CDR3 protein. In the table there are about 320,000 distinct CDR3 sequences, over 7.5% of which are singletons. The TCR comes from a human donor in good health (CMV status not recorded). Some clones in this sample may be carry-over from other donors' samples. The specimen sequenced was PBMCs. The chain recombines TRBV11-3 with TRBJ2-1; 9 nucleotides align to TRBD2. The CDR3 nucleotides are TGTGCCAGCAGCTTTAGCGGGAGCTACGATGACAATGAGCAGTTCTTC. Translating gives CASSFSGSYDDNEQFF.